This is a list of T cell receptor beta chains from one sample in a study of T cells in tuberculosis. The method was immunoSEQ multiplex PCR; TCRdb's version includes in-frame clones alone and lacks a portion of them. The data contain tens of thousands of clones, around 91% of them singletons. The sequencing input was PBMCs. These receptors originate from a donor between 5 and 29 years old with latent tuberculosis or without tuberculosis infection. CDR3s leave out the opening cysteine and the closing phenylalanine or tryptophan. Each record gives: D gene, V gene, J gene, CDR3 protein. A D gene is named only where the DNA matches it firmly.

TRBD2,TRBV7-2,TRBJ2-7,ASSLVAGEEQY
.,TRBV9,TRBJ1-5,ASSNAGDQPQH
.,TRBV28,TRBJ1-6,ASNYIQGNSPLH
.,TRBV19,TRBJ1-1,ASSISGGATEAF
.,TRBV12-5,TRBJ1-5,ASGLVPERAQH
TRBD1,TRBV9,TRBJ1-5,AGPGGSNQPQH
TRBD2,TRBV14,TRBJ2-1,ASSPLTSGGISEQF
.,TRBV9,TRBJ2-7,ASSVGEGFSQLYEQY
TRBD1,TRBV6-5,TRBJ1-2,ASSYRWDRLFYGYT
.,TRBV5-1,TRBJ1-4,ASSLKAAGNEKLF
.,TRBV19,TRBJ1-5,ASMSGPGPQH
TRBD2,TRBV13,TRBJ2-5,ASSSGTSGGEQY
.,TRBV6-6,TRBJ1-1,ASSYGGVNTEAF
.,TRBV6-5,TRBJ2-2,AAQRRDGRPGELF
.,TRBV2,TRBJ2-2,ASSPTFGGNTGELF
.,TRBV18,TRBJ2-3,ASSPGNSPDTQY
.,TRBV5-8,TRBJ1-3,ASTNSGNTIY
TRBD2,TRBV7-2,TRBJ2-3,ASSLVRSWRGGGPDTQY
.,TRBV6-1,TRBJ1-5,ATSIDRQRNQPQH
.,TRBV5-1,TRBJ2-3,ASSFERGTDTQY
TRBD1,TRBV4-3,TRBJ2-1,ASSWTGGNEQF
.,TRBV4-1,TRBJ1-1,ASSQSPFRQVSRPNTEAF
.,TRBV12-5,TRBJ1-2,ASGSPPEDT
TRBD1,TRBV6-5,TRBJ1-1,ASNLQGVSRTEAF
TRBD1,TRBV29-1,TRBJ1-1,SAGTANTEAF
TRBD1,TRBV7-2,TRBJ1-1,ASSPGQGHNTEAF
TRBD2,TRBV5-1,TRBJ2-2,ASSLAGGLRGELF
.,TRBV2,TRBJ2-2,ASSEVGDTGELF
TRBD1,TRBV5-6,TRBJ1-2,ASSLIDRVNYGYT
TRBD2,TRBV29-1,TRBJ2-5,STRGGAETQY
.,TRBV6-5,TRBJ1-1,ASNRRGGEI